One and the same sample provided the 19 T cell receptor beta chains below, sequenced in a study of cytomegalovirus exposure and HLA in healthy donors (dated by TCRdb to about 2017). The library was obtained by the immunoSEQ multiplex PCR assay. For the multiplex PCR, a mixture combining 60 forward primers for TCR Vbeta segments and 13 reverse primers for TCR Jbeta segments was used. TCRdb limited this immuneACCESS table to in-frame rearrangements with V and J called. A share of clones is missing; checked studies link under half to unresolved V genes, and the rest is unexplained. For this sample there are 60,000 to 65,000 clones; approximately 82% appear just once. The ten largest clones add up to under 30% of the sample. Source material: PBMCs. These receptors were collected from a woman aged 40 to 50 in good health and CMV-seropositive.

The chain combines TRBV5-6 with TRBJ2-6, with D maybe TRBD2 (5 bases). The CDR3 is 15 residues long. The germline V gene has CDR1 SGHDT and CDR2 YYEEEE. Trimming pared 4 bases from V and 2 bases from J, leaving 10 bases between. CDR3 sequence reads: CASSTGGPGANVLTF. CDR3 in DNA: TGTGCCAGCAGCACTGGAGGCCCTGGGGCCAACGTCCTGACTTTC.

The gene calls are TRBV4-1 and TRBJ2-1, with 10 bases lining up with TRBD2. V trimming: 0 bases; J trimming: 8 bases; junction bases outside the gene matches: 7. CDR1 MGHRA and CDR2 YSYEKL come from the germline V gene. The CDR3 spans 16 residues. DNA of the CDR3: TGCGCCAGCAGCCAAGAAAAGCTAGCGGGGGTGGATGAGCAGTTCTTC. This codes for CASSQEKLAGVDEQFF.

The genes are TRBV6-1 and TRBJ1-2; TRBD1 agrees at 9 bases. The V gene end was trimmed by 1 base and the J gene end by 6 bases; junction bases not matched to a gene: 12. The germline gives CDR1 MNHNS, CDR2 SASEGT. The CDR3 spans 17 residues. CDR3: CASSEGPGTGWRNGYTF. The CDR3 coding sequence is TGTGCCAGCAGTGAAGGGCCCGGGACAGGGTGGAGGAATGGCTACACCTTC.

This chain links TRBV5-1 with TRBJ1-1, with TRBD1 matching over 9 bases. Germline lookup yields CDR1 SGHRS and CDR2 YFSETQ. The CDR3 loop spans 14 amino acids. The J segment lost 1 base and the V segment lost 6 bases, leaving 4 bases of the junction unmatched. CDR3: CASTRTGENTEAFF. CDR3 coding DNA: TGCGCCAGCACCCGGACAGGGGAGAACACTGAAGCTTTCTTT.

The chain combines TRBV7-6 with TRBJ2-1; no reliable D call. There are 11 residues in the CDR3. Between the trimmed V and J ends, which lost 5 bases and 7 bases, there was a span of 6 bases. Germline CDR1 and CDR2: SGHVS and FNYEAQ. CDR3 bases: TGTGCCAGCAGCAACGGGAATGAGCAGTTCTTC. Protein sequence: CASSNGNEQFF.

This sequence joins TRBV29-1 and TRBJ1-5, with D hard to call. Deletions cut 5 bases from V and 1 base from J, with 6 bases between. The germline V gene has CDR1 SQVTM and CDR2 ANQGSEA. The CDR3 runs to 12 residues. CDR3 in amino acids: CSVQESNQPQHF. CDR3 in DNA: TGCAGCGTTCAGGAAAGCAATCAGCCCCAGCATTTT.

This chain connects TRBV4-1 to TRBJ1-6; 8 nucleotides line up with TRBD1. CDR3 length: 13 residues. J gave up 18 bases and V 1 base, and 8 bases lay outside the gene matches. Germline CDR1 MGHRA, CDR2 YSYEKL. CDR3 amino acids: CASSQAPDRENHF. CDR3 DNA: TGCGCCAGCAGCCAAGCACCGGACAGGGAAAACCACTTT.

The chain carries TRBV6-5 and TRBJ2-5; D is perhaps TRBD2 (5 bases). CDR3 length equals 13 residues. V lost 0 bases, J lost 11 bases, and 13 bases lay in between. Germline V gene lookup returns CDR1 MNHEY and CDR2 SVGAGI. The CDR3 DNA is TGTGCCAGCAGTTACTCGAGGGCCGGAGAGCAGTACTTC. It encodes CASSYSRAGEQYF.

The chain links TRBV6-5 to TRBJ1-6; D not certain. The CDR3 spans 15 residues. V lost 1 base, J lost 7 bases, and 11 bases lay in between. Germline CDR1 MNHEY, CDR2 SVGAGI. The CDR3 here is CASSYFRSVNSPLHF. For the CDR3, the DNA is TGTGCCAGCAGTTACTTTCGCAGCGTCAATTCACCCCTCCACTTT.

The genes are TRBV19 and TRBJ2-3; 8 bases match TRBD2. The J segment lost 6 bases and the V segment lost 8 bases, leaving 13 bases of the junction unmatched. The CDR3 loop spans 15 amino acids. Germline-derived CDR1 and CDR2 are LNHDA and SQIVND (reference sequence). CDR3 amino acids: CASEIAGKSGDTQYF. CDR3 DNA sequence: TGTGCCAGTGAGATAGCGGGGAAATCGGGGGATACGCAGTATTTT.

J is TRBJ2-2 and V is TRBV5-1; weak D call: TRBD1 (6 bases). Germline V gives CDR1 SGHRS, CDR2 YFSETQ. The CDR3 has 13 amino acids. V dropped 6 bases and J dropped 6 bases, with 12 bases sitting between them. CDR3 sequence reads: CASTRGGSGELFF. In DNA form, the CDR3 reads TGCGCCAGCACTAGAGGGGGTTCCGGGGAGCTGTTTTTT.

The chain recombines TRBV27 with TRBJ1-2; 8 nucleotides align to TRBD1. CDR1 is MNHEY and CDR2 is SMNVEV in the germline V gene (reference sequence). With 5 bases clipped from V and 4 bases from J, the junction kept 9 bases outside the gene matches. CDR3 length: 15 amino acids. CDR3 DNA: TGTGCCAGCAGTCCAAGGGGACAGGAGGGCTATGGCTACACCTTC. Protein product: CASSPRGQEGYGYTF.

The V call is TRBV14, the J call TRBJ2-5, with D unresolved. CDR1 SGHDN and CDR2 FVKESK come from the germline V gene. The CDR3 loop spans 15 amino acids. V was trimmed by 1 base and J by 1 base, leaving 10 bases between them. The CDR3, as DNA: TGTGCCAGCAGCCAAGTACCGACTTCCCAAGAGACCCAGTACTTC. Translating gives CASSQVPTSQETQYF.

The chain has TRBV7-1 and TRBJ2-3; 8 positions agree with TRBD1. TRBV7-1 is filed as an ORF, its function uncertain. The CDR3 covers 12 residues. Trimming at V came to 8 bases and at J to 6 bases, leaving 4 bases not matched to a gene. CDR3 sequence (DNA): TGTGCCAGCCGGACAGGGTTGGATACGCAGTATTTT. It encodes CASRTGLDTQYF.

The chain links TRBV27 to TRBJ2-7, with D possibly matching TRBD1 (6 bases). Looked up from germline, CDR1 is MNHEY and CDR2 is SMNVEV (reference sequence). The CDR3 runs to 14 residues. V lost 0 bases to trimming and J lost 4 bases, with 10 bases between them. For the CDR3, the DNA is TGTGCCAGCAGTTTATCGGGCAGGGGATACGAGCAGTACTTC. Protein: CASSLSGRGYEQYF.

The V gene is TRBV7-3, the J gene TRBJ1-2; TRBD1 matches 8 bases. This CDR3 has 13 residues. CDR1 and CDR2 (germline): SGHTA, FQGTGA. V lost 2 bases and J lost 7; bases outside the gene matches: 3. The CDR3 spells CASSLDRGGGYTF. In nucleotides, the CDR3 is TGTGCCAGCAGCTTAGACAGGGGCGGTGGCTACACCTTC. Using reference TRBV7-3 and TRBJ1-2 for the parts outside the CDR3, the full variable domain is GAGVSQTPSNKVTEKGKYVELRCDPISGHTALYWYRQSLGQGPEFLIYFQGTGAADDSGLPNDRFFAVRPEGSVSTLKIQRTERGDSAVYLCASSLDRGGGYTFGSGTRLTVV.

The table lists this clone with a few counts. V gene TRBV6-4 combines with J gene TRBJ2-3; 12 bases agree with TRBD2. In germline, CDR1 is MRHNA, CDR2 SNTAGT. The CDR3 runs to 15 residues. V dropped 5 bases and J dropped 2; count of bases not matched to a gene: 2. The CDR3 is CASSSSGGATDTQYF. For the CDR3, the DNA is TGTGCCAGCAGTTCTAGCGGGGGGGCCACAGATACGCAGTATTTT.

This clone appeared a few times. J is TRBJ1-5 and V is TRBV7-9; unclear D gene. This CDR3 is 13 amino acids long. V lost 1 base and J 11 bases, leaving 12 bases between the germline ends. Germline V gene data show CDR1 as SEHNR and CDR2 as FQNEAQ (reference sequence). CDR3 DNA sequence: TGTGCCAGCAGCTTAGACGAGGATGGATCCCAGCATTTT. Translation: CASSLDEDGSQHF.

This clone has more than one count but fewer than ten. The genes are TRBV10-3 and TRBJ2-6; 7 nucleotides line up with TRBD1. The V and J ends lost 4 bases and 0 bases, in that order; junction bases with no gene match: 6. The CDR3 has 17 residues. Germline V gene data show CDR1 as ENHRY and CDR2 as SYGVKD. The CDR3 nucleotides read TGTGCCATCAGTGGGGGACAGTCATTCTCTGGGGCCAACGTCCTGACTTTC. Translating gives CAISGGQSFSGANVLTF.